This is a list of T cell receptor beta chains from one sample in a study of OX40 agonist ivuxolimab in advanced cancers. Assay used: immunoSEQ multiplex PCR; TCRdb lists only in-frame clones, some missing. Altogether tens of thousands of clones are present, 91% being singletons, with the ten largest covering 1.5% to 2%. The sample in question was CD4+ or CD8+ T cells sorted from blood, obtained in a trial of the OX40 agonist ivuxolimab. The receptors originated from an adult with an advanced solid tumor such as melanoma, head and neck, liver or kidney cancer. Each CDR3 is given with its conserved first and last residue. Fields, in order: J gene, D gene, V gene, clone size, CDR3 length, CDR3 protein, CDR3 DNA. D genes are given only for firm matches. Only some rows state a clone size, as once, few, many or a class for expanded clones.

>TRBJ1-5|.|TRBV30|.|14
CAWSVGEVGQPQHF
TGTGCCTGGAGTGTAGGGGAGGTCGGGCAGCCCCAGCATTTT
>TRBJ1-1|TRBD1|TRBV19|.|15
CASSIDARRGRGAFF
TGTGCCAGTAGTATAGATGCTCGAAGGGGGCGGGGAGCTTTCTTT
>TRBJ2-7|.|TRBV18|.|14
CASAAGRDSYEQYF
TGTGCCAGCGCCGCGGGGCGGGACTCCTACGAGCAGTACTTC
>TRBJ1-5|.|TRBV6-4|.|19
CASSDPETVSAVSNQPQHF
TGTGCCAGCAGTGACCCAGAGACAGTCTCTGCCGTTAGCAATCAGCCCCAGCATTTT
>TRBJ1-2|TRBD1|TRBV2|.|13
CASRRAGGGGYTF
TGTGCCAGCAGGAGGGCAGGGGGAGGTGGCTACACCTTC
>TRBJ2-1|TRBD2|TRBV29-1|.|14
CSIGLAGGGNEQFF
TGCAGCATTGGACTAGCGGGAGGGGGGAATGAGCAGTTCTTC
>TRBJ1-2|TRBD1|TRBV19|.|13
CASSFGQDYGYTF
TGTGCCAGTAGTTTCGGACAGGACTATGGCTACACCTTC
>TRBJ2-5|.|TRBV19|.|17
CASRGDRRRVDQETQYF
TGTGCCAGTAGGGGGGACCGCCGGCGGGTAGATCAAGAGACCCAGTACTTC
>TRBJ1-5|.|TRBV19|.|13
CASSTQQGQPQHF
TGTGCCAGTAGTACCCAACAGGGACAGCCCCAGCATTTT
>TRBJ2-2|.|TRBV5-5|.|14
CASRQGQNTGELFF
TGTGCCAGCAGACAGGGTCAGAACACCGGGGAGCTGTTTTTT
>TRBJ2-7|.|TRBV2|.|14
CASSELTVDYEQYF
TGTGCCAGCAGTGAACTGACCGTAGACTACGAGCAGTACTTC
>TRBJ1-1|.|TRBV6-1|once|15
CASSEVWGQGTEAFF
TGTGCCAGCAGTGAGGTCTGGGGGCAGGGTACTGAAGCTTTCTTT
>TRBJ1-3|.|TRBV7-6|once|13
CASSLGRSNTIYF
TGTGCCAGCAGCTTAGGCCGATCAAACACCATATATTTT
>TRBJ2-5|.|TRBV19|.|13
CASSIGPQETQYF
TGTGCCAGTAGTATTGGCCCTCAAGAGACCCAGTACTTC
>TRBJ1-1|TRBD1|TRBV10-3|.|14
CAISEGQGESEAFF
TGTGCCATCAGTGAGGGACAGGGGGAAAGCGAAGCTTTCTTT
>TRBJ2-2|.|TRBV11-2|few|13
CASSLGAPGELFF
TGTGCCAGCAGCCTCGGGGCCCCCGGGGAGCTGTTTTTT
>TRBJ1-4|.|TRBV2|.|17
CASSSGGLRRTNEKLFF
TGTGCCAGCAGTTCGGGGGGGCTGAGGCGAACTAATGAAAAACTGTTTTTT
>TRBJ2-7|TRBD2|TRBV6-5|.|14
CASRGEAGAYEQYF
TGTGCCAGCAGGGGAGAGGCGGGGGCCTACGAGCAGTACTTC
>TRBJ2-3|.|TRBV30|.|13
CAWSVNLGDTQYF
TGTGCCTGGAGTGTGAACCTGGGGGATACGCAGTATTTT
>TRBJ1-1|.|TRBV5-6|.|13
CASSFSGHTEAFF
TGTGCCAGCAGCTTCTCGGGCCACACTGAAGCTTTCTTT
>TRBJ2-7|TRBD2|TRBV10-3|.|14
CAHGPGLAVYEQYF
TGTGCCCACGGGCCGGGACTAGCGGTTTACGAGCAGTACTTC
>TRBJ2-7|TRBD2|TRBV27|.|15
CASSTRSGGSYEQYF
TGTGCCAGCAGTACCCGCAGCGGGGGTTCCTACGAGCAGTACTTC
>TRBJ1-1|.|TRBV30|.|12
CAWSVRNTEAFF
TGTGCCTGGAGTGTCAGGAACACTGAAGCTTTCTTT
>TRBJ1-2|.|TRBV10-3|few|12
CAITQGGDGYTF
TGTGCCATCACCCAGGGAGGAGATGGCTACACCTTC
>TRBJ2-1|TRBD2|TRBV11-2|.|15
CASSLAGLASDEQFF
TGTGCCAGCAGCTTAGCGGGACTAGCGAGCGATGAGCAGTTCTTC